Listed here are 26 T cell receptor beta chains from one sample, sequenced in a study of T-cell reconstitution after alpha-beta-depleted transplantation in children. TCRbeta library construction was performed incorporating unique molecular identifiers. MiXCR, run by TCRdb on the PCR reads, gives a single entry per CDR3 protein. This sample carries approximately 170,000 distinct CDR3 sequences, around 10% of them seen once, and the ten largest clones take less than 15%. The specimen comprised PBMCs, sampled before TCRalphabeta/CD19-depleted stem cell transplant. The receptors were sampled from a boy aged 2 to 10 with acute myeloid leukemia, due to receive a stem cell transplant.

This clonotype appeared many times. The chain combines TRBV27 with TRBJ2-7; TRBD2 matches at 11 bases. V trimming: 10 bases; J trimming: 2 bases; junction bases outside the gene matches: 10. This CDR3 is 15 amino acids long. The V gene's germline CDR1 is MNHEY and CDR2 SMNVEV (reference sequence). The CDR3 spells CANRPLAGGPYEQYV. CDR3 nucleotide sequence: TGTGCCAACAGGCCCCTAGCGGGGGGTCCCTACGAGCAGTACGTC.

Of note for this clonotype: Since a much larger clone is just one base distant, this may be a read error. The chain uses TRBV12-3 or TRBV12-4 and TRBJ2-3; 9 positions match TRBD2. This CDR3 comprises 16 residues. The CDR3 sequence: CASSTKTSGYTDTHYF. CDR3 in DNA: TGTGCCAGCAGTACAAAAACTAGCGGGTACACAGATACGCATTATTTT.

This clonotype was counted many times. The V call is TRBV29-1, the J call TRBJ2-5; possibly TRBD1 or TRBD2 for D (5 bases each). The CDR3 loop spans 14 amino acids. Trimming removed 4 bases at V and 5 bases at J, with 17 bases between. The germline gives CDR1 SQVTM, CDR2 ANQGSEA. CDR3 sequence reads: CSVAPRDVRETQYF. The CDR3, as DNA: TGCAGCGTTGCTCCCAGGGACGTTCGGGAGACCCAGTACTTC.

The sample holds many counts of this clonotype. V is TRBV29-1 and J is TRBJ2-1; 9 bases align to TRBD2. Germline V lookup: CDR1 SQVTM, CDR2 ANQGSEA. The CDR3 is 15 residues long. Unmatched junction bases numbered 9, after V lost 5 bases and J lost 4 bases. The CDR3 sequence: CSVRNSGSPYNEQFF. The CDR3 nucleotides are TGCAGCGTTCGAAATAGCGGGAGTCCGTACAATGAGCAGTTCTTC.

This clonotype was counted at least ten times. The CDR3 is CASSFGRGETYEQYV. The CDR3 bases are TGTGCCAGCAGCTTCGGCAGGGGGGAAACCTACGAGCAGTACGTC. The rearrangement uses TRBV13 and TRBJ2-7; D may be TRBD1 (7 bases). Germline values: CDR1 PRHDT, CDR2 FYEKMQ (reference sequence). CDR3 length: 15 amino acids. Trimming cost V 3 bases and J 2 bases, with 14 bases left between them.

At least ten counts were recorded for this clonotype. The V and J genes are TRBV10-2 and TRBJ2-3; maybe TRBD2 (6 bases). Trimming cost V 6 bases and J 7 bases, with 20 bases left between them. The CDR3 length is 15 residues. CDR1 is WSHSY, CDR2 SAAADI, per germline. This CDR3 reads CASRRDSPTANTQYF. The CDR3, as DNA: TGCGCCAGCAGGAGGGACTCCCCGACCGCTAATACGCAGTATTTT.

In its sample, this clonotype was seen many times. The V gene is TRBV12-3 or TRBV12-4, the J gene TRBJ1-2; D may be TRBD1 (6 bases). This CDR3 comprises 14 residues. Trimming cost V 6 bases and J 3 bases, with 14 bases left between them. The CDR3 here is CASRRWGGDYGYTF. CDR3 DNA sequence: TGTGCCAGCAGGAGGTGGGGGGGCGACTATGGCTACACCTTC.

This clonotype was counted ten times or more. The CDR3 coding sequence is TGCGCCAGCACCCAACAGGGTGGGCACACTGAAGCTTTCTTT. Its protein is CASTQQGGHTEAFF. V is TRBV5-1 and J is TRBJ1-1; D is perhaps TRBD1 (6 bases). Germline V lookup: CDR1 SGHRS, CDR2 YFSETQ. The CDR3 loop spans 14 amino acids. V lost 6 bases and J lost 3, with 15 bases in between.

This clonotype was seen at least ten times. The chain combines TRBV7-2 with TRBJ2-1; no clear D. This CDR3 spans 15 amino acids. Per the germline V gene, CDR1 is SGHTA and CDR2 is FQGNSA. V was pared by 3 bases and J by 0 bases, with 9 bases between. The CDR3 DNA is TGTGCCAGCAGCTTTGGAGCTGTCTCCTACAATGAGCAGTTCTTC. Encoded protein: CASSFGAVSYNEQFF.

This clonotype was observed at least ten times. The rearrangement uses TRBV6-2 or TRBV6-3 and TRBJ2-7, with 7 positions matching TRBD1. The CDR3 contains 13 residues. CDR1 is MNHEY and CDR2 is SVGEGT in the germline V gene. The V and J ends lost 6 bases and 4 bases, in that order; junction bases with no gene match: 6. CDR3 protein: CASSQTGIYEQYF. The CDR3 DNA sequence: TGTGCCAGCAGCCAGACAGGGATTTACGAGCAGTACTTC.

This clonotype occurred many times. The chain combines TRBV9 with TRBJ2-2; D gene uncertain. Germline CDR1 is SGDLS and CDR2 is YYNGEE. Trimming shortened V by 2 bases and J by 8 bases, and 10 bases separated the two germline ends. This CDR3 is built from 13 residues. CDR3 loop: CASSVDLGGELFF. In DNA, the CDR3 is TGTGCCAGCAGCGTTGACCTTGGTGGGGAGCTGTTTTTT.

This clonotype was counted at least ten times. This chain uses TRBV11-2 with TRBJ1-1; D is undetermined. CDR1 and CDR2 from the germline V gene are SGHAT and FQNNGV. V shed 5 bases and J shed 4 bases, with 20 bases lying between them. The CDR3 length is 16 residues. Here the CDR3 DNA reads TGTGCCAGCAGCACCCGCTCTGGGCGGACGGGCACTGAAGCTTTCTTT. This gives the protein CASSTRSGRTGTEAFF. Drawing the rest from reference TRBV11-2 and TRBJ1-1, the complete variable domain is EAGVAQSPRYKIIEKRQSVAFWCNPISGHATLYWYQQILGQGPKLLIQFQNNGVVDDSQLPKDRFSAERLKGVDSTLKIQPAKLEDSAVYLCASSTRSGRTGTEAFFGQGTRLTVV.

This clonotype was counted between two and nine times. A clone one base away is much larger, so this may be a read error. The chain employs TRBV20-1 and TRBJ2-1, with 7 bases matching TRBD1. The germline V gene encodes CDR1 DFQATT and CDR2 SNEGSKA (reference sequence). CDR3 length equals 16 residues. DNA for the CDR3: TGCTGTGCTAGAAGCTCGGGACAGCACTCCTACAATGAGCAGTTCTTC. Its protein product is CCARSSGQHSYNEQFF.

This clonotype has at least ten counts. The V gene is TRBV12-3 or TRBV12-4, the J gene TRBJ2-1; the match to TRBD2 covers 14 bases. CDR3 length equals 20 residues. V lost 3 bases, J lost 3 bases, and 13 bases stayed unmatched. CDR3 sequence (DNA): TGTGCCAGCAGTTTTTTACCCGGGACTAGCGGGAGAGGTAGCTACAATGAGCAGTTCTTC. This gives the protein CASSFLPGTSGRGSYNEQFF.

This clonotype was counted only a few times. The junction departs from the called germline gene at one end, perhaps through a read error. The gene calls are TRBV5-1 and TRBJ2-6, with no clear D. Germline-derived CDR1 and CDR2 are SGHRS and YFSETQ. The CDR3 contains 16 residues. CDR3 coding DNA: TGCGCCAGCAGCTTTTCTACCACGTCTGTGGCCAACGTCCTGACTTTC. Protein sequence: CASSFSTTSVANVLTF.

This clonotype has a count of ten or more. The DNA is left out, because the CDR3 cannot be placed on it with certainty; the CDR3 is given as TCRdb lists it. The gene calls are TRBV12-3 or TRBV12-4 and TRBJ1-2. The CDR3 comprises 15 residues, both ends counted. The CDR3 spells CASSSSEIYNYGYTF.

Ten or more counts support this clonotype. The chain has TRBV21-1 and TRBJ2-2; TRBD1 is the table's D call and was not checked against the DNA. TRBV21-1 is flagged as a pseudogene. The length of the CDR3 is 18 residues. This CDR3 is CASSKDGPGQGDTGELFF. In DNA form, the CDR3 reads TGTGCCAGCAGCAAAGATGGGCCCGGACAGGGCGACACCGGGGAGCTGTTTTTT.

This clonotype appeared many times. J is TRBJ2-1 and V is TRBV12-3 or TRBV12-4; D call uncertain. Trimming left V 5 bases short and J 3 bases short, with 11 bases between. The length of the CDR3 is 14 residues. Here the CDR3 reads CASSIWRLYNEQFF. Written as DNA, the CDR3 is TGTGCCAGCAGTATCTGGCGCCTCTACAATGAGCAGTTCTTC.

In this sample, this clonotype turned up many times. The chain is built from TRBV20-1 and TRBJ2-5; 7 nucleotides agree with TRBD1. The CDR3 spans 16 residues. Trimming cost V 0 bases and J 5 bases; bases outside gene matches: 12. From germline, CDR1 is DFQATT and CDR2 SNEGSKA (reference sequence). The CDR3 nucleotides read TGCAGTGCTAGAGACCCCCGGACAGGACCCTCGGAGACCCAGTACTTC. This encodes CSARDPRTGPSETQYF.

This clonotype has ten or more counts. The rearrangement joins TRBV12-3 or TRBV12-4 to TRBJ2-5, with 7 bases that match TRBD1. The ends lost 6 bases at V and 2 bases at J; junction bases unmatched: 9. The CDR3 covers 15 residues. As DNA, the CDR3 is TGTGCCAGCAGACCCTCGGGACAGAAACAAGAGACCCAGTACTTC. Its translation: CASRPSGQKQETQYF.

Ten or more counts support this clonotype. V gene TRBV20-1 combines with J gene TRBJ2-5; 12 bases match TRBD2. Germline assignment: CDR1 DFQATT and CDR2 SNEGSKA (reference sequence). With 6 bases clipped from V and 6 bases from J, the junction kept 11 bases outside the gene matches. The CDR3 has 15 amino acids. As DNA, the CDR3 is TGCAGTGCCCTAGCGGGAGGGCGTATCGGGAAGACCCAGTACTTC. Its translation is CSALAGGRIGKTQYF.

This clonotype was recorded at least ten times. This rearrangement joins TRBV7-3 to TRBJ1-2; D might be TRBD1 (6 bases). Germline assignment: CDR1 SGHTA and CDR2 FQGTGA. The CDR3 is made up of 13 amino acids. Trimming left V 5 bases short and J 7 bases short, with 14 bases between. CDR3: CASSPDPDSGYTF. CDR3 DNA: TGTGCCAGCAGCCCAGACCCGGACAGTGGCTACACCTTC.

This clonotype was found many times. CDR3 loop: CASSFRLAGLSEQFF. As DNA, the CDR3 is TGTGCCAGCAGCTTTAGACTAGCGGGGTTAAGCGAGCAGTTCTTC. The rearrangement uses TRBV3-1 and TRBJ2-1, with 11 bases identical to TRBD2. Germline V lookup: CDR1 LGHDT, CDR2 YNNKEL (reference sequence). With 5 bases clipped from V and 10 bases from J, the junction kept 10 bases outside the gene matches. The CDR3 has 15 residues.

This clonotype has only one observation. The chain has TRBV12-5 and TRBJ2-4; the match to TRBD1 covers 9 bases. Germline V gene data show CDR1 as LGHNT and CDR2 as FRNRAP. There are 15 residues in the CDR3. Germline trimming cut 6 bases from V and 6 bases from J; bases unmatched to any gene: 9. For the CDR3, the DNA is TGTGCTAGTGGCCGGACAGGGGAGCGGGGAAACATTCAGTACTTC. The encoded protein is CASGRTGERGNIQYF.

This clonotype has at least ten counts. The genes are TRBV29-1 and TRBJ2-3; tentatively, D is TRBD1 (6 bases). The CDR3 has 14 residues. Trimming removed 4 bases from V and 4 bases from J, with 15 bases in between. CDR1 is SQVTM, CDR2 ANQGSEA, per germline. CDR3 sequence: CSVVGARGADTQYF. CDR3 coding DNA: TGCAGCGTTGTTGGGGCCAGGGGCGCAGATACGCAGTATTTT.

This clonotype has a count of ten or more. The chain combines TRBV11-1 with TRBJ1-1; TRBD1 is a possible D gene (5 bases). Between the trimmed V and J ends, which lost 6 bases and 2 bases, there was a span of 13 bases. The CDR3 is 14 amino acids. Germline CDR1 SGHAT, CDR2 FQDESV (reference sequence). CDR3 loop: CASSEKRDNTEAFF. CDR3 nucleotide sequence: TGTGCCAGCAGTGAGAAAAGGGACAACACTGAAGCTTTCTTT.